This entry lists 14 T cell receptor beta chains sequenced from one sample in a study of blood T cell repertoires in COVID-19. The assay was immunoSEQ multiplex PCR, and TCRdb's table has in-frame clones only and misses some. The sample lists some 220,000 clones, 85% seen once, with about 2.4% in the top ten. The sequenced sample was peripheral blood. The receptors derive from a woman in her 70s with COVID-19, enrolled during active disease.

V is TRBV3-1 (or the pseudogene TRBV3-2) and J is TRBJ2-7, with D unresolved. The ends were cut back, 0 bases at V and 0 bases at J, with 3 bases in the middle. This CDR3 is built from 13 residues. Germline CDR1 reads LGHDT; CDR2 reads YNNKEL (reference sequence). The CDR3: CASSQDHSYEQYF. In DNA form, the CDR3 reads TGTGCCAGCAGCCAAGACCACTCCTACGAGCAGTACTTC.

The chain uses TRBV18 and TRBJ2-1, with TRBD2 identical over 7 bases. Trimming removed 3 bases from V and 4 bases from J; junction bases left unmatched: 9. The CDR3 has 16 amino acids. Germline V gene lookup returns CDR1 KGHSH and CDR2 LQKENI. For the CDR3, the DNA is TGTGCCAGCTCACCTTTATCGGGAGGCCTTTACAATGAGCAGTTCTTC. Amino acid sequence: CASSPLSGGLYNEQFF. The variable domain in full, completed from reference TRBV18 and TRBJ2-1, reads NAGVMQNPRHLVRRRGQEARLRCSPMKGHSHVYWYRQLPEEGLKFMVYLQKENIIDESGMPKERFSAEFPKEGPSILRIQQVVRGDSAAYFCASSPLSGGLYNEQFFGPGTRLTVL.

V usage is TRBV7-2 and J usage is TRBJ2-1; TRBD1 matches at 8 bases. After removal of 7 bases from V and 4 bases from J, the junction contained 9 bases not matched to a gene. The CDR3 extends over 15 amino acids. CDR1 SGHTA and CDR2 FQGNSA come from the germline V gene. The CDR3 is CASMQRTGRYNEQFF. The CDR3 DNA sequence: TGTGCCAGCATGCAACGGACAGGGCGATACAATGAGCAGTTCTTC.

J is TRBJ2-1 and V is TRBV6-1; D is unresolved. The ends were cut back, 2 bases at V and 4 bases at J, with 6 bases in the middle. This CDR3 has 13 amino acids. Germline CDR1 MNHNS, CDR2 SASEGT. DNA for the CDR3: TGTGCCAGCAGTGAAATCCTGTACAATGAGCAGTTCTTC. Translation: CASSEILYNEQFF.

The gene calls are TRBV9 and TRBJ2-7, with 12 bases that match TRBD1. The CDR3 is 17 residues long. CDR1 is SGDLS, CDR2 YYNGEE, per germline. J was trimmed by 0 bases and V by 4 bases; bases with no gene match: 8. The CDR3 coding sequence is TGTGCCAGCAGCTTAGGGACAGGGGGCGATTACTCCTACGAGCAGTACTTC. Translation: CASSLGTGGDYSYEQYF.

The CDR3 spells CASSQVGRGPQHGNTIYF. Here the CDR3 DNA reads TGTGCCAGCAGCCAAGTGGGGCGGGGGCCCCAGCACGGAAACACCATATATTTT. The chain is built from TRBV3-1 (or the pseudogene TRBV3-2) and TRBJ1-3, with D possibly being TRBD1 (6 bases). This CDR3 region has 18 residues. Trimming took 1 base from V and 4 from J, leaving 20 bases between them. The germline gives CDR1 LGHDT, CDR2 YNNKEL (reference sequence).

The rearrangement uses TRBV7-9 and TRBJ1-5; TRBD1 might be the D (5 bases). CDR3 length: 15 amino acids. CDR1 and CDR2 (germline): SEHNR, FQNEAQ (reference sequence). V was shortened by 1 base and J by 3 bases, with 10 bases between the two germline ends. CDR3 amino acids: CASSLGQGVNQPQHF. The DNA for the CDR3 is TGTGCCAGCAGCTTAGGGCAGGGCGTCAATCAGCCCCAGCATTTT.

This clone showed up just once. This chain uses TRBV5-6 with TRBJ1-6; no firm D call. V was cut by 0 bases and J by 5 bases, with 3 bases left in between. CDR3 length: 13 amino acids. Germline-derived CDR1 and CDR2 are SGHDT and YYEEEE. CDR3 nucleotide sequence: TGTGCCAGCAGCTTGGAGCATAATTCACCCCTCCACTTT. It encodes CASSLEHNSPLHF.

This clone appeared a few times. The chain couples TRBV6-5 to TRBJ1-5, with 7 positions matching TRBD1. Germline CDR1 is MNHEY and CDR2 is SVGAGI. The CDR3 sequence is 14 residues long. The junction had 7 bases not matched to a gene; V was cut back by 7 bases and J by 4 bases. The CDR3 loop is CASKNQGQNQPQHF. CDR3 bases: TGTGCCAGCAAAAATCAGGGACAGAATCAGCCCCAGCATTTT.

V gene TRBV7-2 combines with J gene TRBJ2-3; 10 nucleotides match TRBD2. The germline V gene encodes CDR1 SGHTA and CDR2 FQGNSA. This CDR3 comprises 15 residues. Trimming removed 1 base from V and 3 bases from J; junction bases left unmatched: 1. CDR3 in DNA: TGTGCCAGCAGCTTAGGGGGACTAGCGACAGATACGCAGTATTTT. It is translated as CASSLGGLATDTQYF.

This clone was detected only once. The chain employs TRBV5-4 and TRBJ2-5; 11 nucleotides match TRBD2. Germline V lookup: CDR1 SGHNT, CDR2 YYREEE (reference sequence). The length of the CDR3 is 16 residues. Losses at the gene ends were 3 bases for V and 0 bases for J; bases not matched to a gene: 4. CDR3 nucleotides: TGTGCCAGCAGCTATACTAGCGGGGGTAACCAAGAGACCCAGTACTTC. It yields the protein CASSYTSGGNQETQYF.

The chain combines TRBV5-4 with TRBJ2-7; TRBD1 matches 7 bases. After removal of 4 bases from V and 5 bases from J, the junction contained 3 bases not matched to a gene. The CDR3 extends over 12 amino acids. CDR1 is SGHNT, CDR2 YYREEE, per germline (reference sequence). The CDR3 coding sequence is TGTGCCAGCAGCCGGGACAGAAACGAGCAGTACTTC. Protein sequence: CASSRDRNEQYF.

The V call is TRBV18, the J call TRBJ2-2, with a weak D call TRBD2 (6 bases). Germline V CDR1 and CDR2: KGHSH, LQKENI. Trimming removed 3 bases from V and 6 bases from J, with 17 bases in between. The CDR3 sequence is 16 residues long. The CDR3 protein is CASSPLGLYNAGELFF. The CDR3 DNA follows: TGTGCCAGCTCACCTCTTGGACTATACAACGCCGGGGAGCTGTTTTTT.

The CDR3 nucleotides read TGCGCCAGCAGCCAAGATCAGTCATTAGCAGGGACAGCGCTGAACACTGAAGCTTTCTTT. Translating gives CASSQDQSLAGTALNTEAFF. The chain carries TRBV4-3 and TRBJ1-1, with 7 nucleotides matching TRBD1. The germline V gene has CDR1 LGHNA and CDR2 YSLEER. V shed 0 bases, J shed 0 bases, and the junction held 16 bases outside the gene matches. The CDR3 has 20 residues.